The rows below give T cell receptor beta chains drawn from one sample of a study of blood T cell repertoires in COVID-19. Produced via immunoSEQ multiplex PCR; TCRdb's table is partial and in-frame only. The sample has roughly 340,000 clones; approximately 90% are singletons. The sample comprised peripheral blood. The receptor source for this set is a woman between 18 and 29 years old who had recovered from COVID-19. Each CDR3 is given with its conserved first and last residue. Fields, in order: clone size, J gene, V gene, D gene, CDR3 DNA, CDR3 protein. D genes are given only for firm matches. Size values are once, few and many counts, or a class for expanded clones, and some rows have none.

>-|TRBJ2-3|TRBV9|TRBD2
TGTGCCAGCAGCGTAGCTGGAGGGAGGGCCTCAGATACGCAGTATTTT
CASSVAGGRASDTQYF
>-|TRBJ2-2|TRBV27|TRBD1
TGTGCCAGCAGTCCACCGGGACAGGGGTCCGGGGAGCTGTTTTTT
CASSPPGQGSGELFF
>-|TRBJ1-4|TRBV10-1|-
TGCGCCAGCAGTGAGTCGATCGGCCCGGGGTTGGGTGAAAAACTGTTTTTT
CASSESIGPGLGEKLFF
>-|TRBJ1-2|TRBV30|-
TGTGCCTGGAGTGTACGAATGACCCCTAGCGGATATGGCTACACCTTC
CAWSVRMTPSGYGYTF
>-|TRBJ1-2|TRBV7-9|-
TGTGCCAGCAGCGCCCCGCTCTACGACTATGGCTACACCTTC
CASSAPLYDYGYTF
>-|TRBJ2-3|TRBV2|TRBD2
TGTGCCAGCAGTTTCTGGGAGGGCCCAGATACGCAGTATTTT
CASSFWEGPDTQYF
>-|TRBJ1-5|TRBV15|TRBD1
TGTGCCACCACCCAGGGGGAGAAGGGTTTCCCTTATAGCAATCAGCCCCAGCATTTT
CATTQGEKGFPYSNQPQHF
>-|TRBJ2-5|TRBV28|TRBD2
TGTGCCAGCAGCCTTCAGCTAGCGGGAGGCGAGACCCAGTACTTC
CASSLQLAGGETQYF
>-|TRBJ1-1|TRBV27|-
TGTGCCAGCAGTTTATCCCAGGGGTGGCTTGGCACTGAAGCTTTCTTT
CASSLSQGWLGTEAFF
>-|TRBJ2-2|TRBV27|-
TGTGCCAGCAGTTTATCGTCGACTTTCACCGGGGAGCTGTTTTTT
CASSLSSTFTGELFF
>-|TRBJ2-1|TRBV21-1|-
TGTGCCAGCAGCAATGGGCAGAAGCAGTTCTTC
CASSNGQKQFF
>-|TRBJ2-5|TRBV20-1|-
TGCAGTGCTAGACTAAAAGAGACCCAGTACTTC
CSARLKETQYF
>once|TRBJ2-1|TRBV7-2|-
TGTGCCAGCAGCTTAGACTACAACAATGAGCAGTTCTTC
CASSLDYNNEQFF
>-|TRBJ2-1|TRBV5-1|-
TGCGCCAGCAGCTTGGAGACTAGAAATGAGCAGTTCTTC
CASSLETRNEQFF
>-|TRBJ1-1|TRBV7-9|TRBD1
TGTGCCAGCAGCTCACAGGGGACTCACACTGAAGCTTTCTTT
CASSSQGTHTEAFF
>-|TRBJ1-1|TRBV23-1|-
TGCGCCAGCAGGGGACTGCCGGCTAATGAAGCTTTCTTT
CASRGLPANEAFF
>-|TRBJ2-1|TRBV7-8|TRBD2
TGTGCCAGCACCAACCAAGCGGGAGGCCCTCGGGAGCAGTTCTTC
CASTNQAGGPREQFF
>-|TRBJ1-2|TRBV9|-
TGTGCCAGCAGCGTAGGGGTCAGGGAGGGCTATGGCTACACCTTC
CASSVGVREGYGYTF